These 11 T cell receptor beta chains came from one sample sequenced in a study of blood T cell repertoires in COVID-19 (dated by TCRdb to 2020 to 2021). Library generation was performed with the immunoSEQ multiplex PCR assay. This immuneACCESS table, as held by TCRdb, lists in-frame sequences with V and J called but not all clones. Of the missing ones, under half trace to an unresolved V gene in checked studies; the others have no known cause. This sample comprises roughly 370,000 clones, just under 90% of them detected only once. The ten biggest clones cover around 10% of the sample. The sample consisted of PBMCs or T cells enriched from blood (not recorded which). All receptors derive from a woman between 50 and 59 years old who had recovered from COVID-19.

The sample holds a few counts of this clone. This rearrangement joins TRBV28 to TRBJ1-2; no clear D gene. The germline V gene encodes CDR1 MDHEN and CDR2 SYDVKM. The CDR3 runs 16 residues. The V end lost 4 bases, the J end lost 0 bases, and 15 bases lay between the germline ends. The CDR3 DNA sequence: TGTGCCAGCAGTTCCCTCCCCTTCGGAGCTAACTATGGCTACACCTTC. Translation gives CASSSLPFGANYGYTF.

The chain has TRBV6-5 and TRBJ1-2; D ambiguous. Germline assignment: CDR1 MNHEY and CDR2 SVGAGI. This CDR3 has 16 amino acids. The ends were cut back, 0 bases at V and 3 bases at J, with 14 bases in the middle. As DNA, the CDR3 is TGTGCCAGCAGTTACTCTGCTCTGACTCTGGACTATGGCTACACCTTC. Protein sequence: CASSYSALTLDYGYTF.

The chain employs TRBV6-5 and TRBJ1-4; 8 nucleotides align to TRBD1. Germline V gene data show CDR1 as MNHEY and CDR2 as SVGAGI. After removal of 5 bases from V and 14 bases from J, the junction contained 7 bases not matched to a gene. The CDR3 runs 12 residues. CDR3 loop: CASSTDRGRLFF. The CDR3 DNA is TGTGCCAGCAGTACAGACAGGGGACGCCTGTTTTTT.

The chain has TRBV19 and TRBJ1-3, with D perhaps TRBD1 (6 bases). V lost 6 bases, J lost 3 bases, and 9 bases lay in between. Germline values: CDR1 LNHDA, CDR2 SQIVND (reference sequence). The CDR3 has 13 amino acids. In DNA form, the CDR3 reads TGTGCCAGTAGCGCAGGGGTTGGAAACACCATATATTTT. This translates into CASSAGVGNTIYF.

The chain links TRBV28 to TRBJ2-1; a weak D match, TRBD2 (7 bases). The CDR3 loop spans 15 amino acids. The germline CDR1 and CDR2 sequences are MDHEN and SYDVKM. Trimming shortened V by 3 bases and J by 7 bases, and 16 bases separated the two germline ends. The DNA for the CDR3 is TGTGCCAGCAGTTTCGTAGGGGGGGCTGGGAATGAGCAGTTCTTC. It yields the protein CASSFVGGAGNEQFF.

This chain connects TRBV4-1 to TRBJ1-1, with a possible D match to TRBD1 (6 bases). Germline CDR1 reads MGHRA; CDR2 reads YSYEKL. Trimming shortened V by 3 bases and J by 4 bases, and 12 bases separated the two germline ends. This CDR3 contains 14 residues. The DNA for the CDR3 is TGCGCCAGCAGCCAGGGGGGGCTGCGCACTGAAGCTTTCTTT. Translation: CASSQGGLRTEAFF.

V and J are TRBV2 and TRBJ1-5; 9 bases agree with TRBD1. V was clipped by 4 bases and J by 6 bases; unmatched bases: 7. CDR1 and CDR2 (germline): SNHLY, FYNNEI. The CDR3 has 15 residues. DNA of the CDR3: TGTGCCAGCAGTGCGGCGGGACAGGGTTCTCAGCCCCAGCATTTT. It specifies CASSAAGQGSQPQHF.

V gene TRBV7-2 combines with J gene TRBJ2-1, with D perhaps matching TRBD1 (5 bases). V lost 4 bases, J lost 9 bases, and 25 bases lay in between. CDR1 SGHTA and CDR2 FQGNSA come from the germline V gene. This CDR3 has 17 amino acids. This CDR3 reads CASSSRPPGMGIGEQFF. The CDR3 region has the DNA TGTGCCAGCAGCTCCCGACCACCAGGGATGGGGATCGGTGAGCAGTTCTTC.

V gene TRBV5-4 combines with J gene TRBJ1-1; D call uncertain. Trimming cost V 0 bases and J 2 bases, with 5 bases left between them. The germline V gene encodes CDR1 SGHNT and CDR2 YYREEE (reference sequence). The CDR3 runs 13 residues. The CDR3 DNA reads TGTGCCAGCAGCTTGGACAGAAACACTGAAGCTTTCTTT. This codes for CASSLDRNTEAFF.

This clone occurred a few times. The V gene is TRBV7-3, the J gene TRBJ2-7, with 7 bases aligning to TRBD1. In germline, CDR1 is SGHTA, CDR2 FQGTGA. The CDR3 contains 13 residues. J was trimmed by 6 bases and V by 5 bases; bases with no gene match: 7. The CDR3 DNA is TGTGCCAGCAGCCGGGACAGTCTGGCCGAGCAGTACTTC. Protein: CASSRDSLAEQYF.

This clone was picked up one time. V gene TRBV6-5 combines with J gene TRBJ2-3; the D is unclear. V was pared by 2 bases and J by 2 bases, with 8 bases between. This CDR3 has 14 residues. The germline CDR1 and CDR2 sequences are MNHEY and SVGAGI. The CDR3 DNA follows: TGTGCCAGCAGTTACGTCCAGTCCACAGATACGCAGTATTTT. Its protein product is CASSYVQSTDTQYF.